This T cell receptor (beta chain) was recovered during a study of blood T cell repertoires in COVID-19 (TCRdb year 2020). In terms of the full investigation: Collaborator samples came from the United States, Italy and Spain and covered acute and convalescent phases of COVID-19. Deeply sampled blood TCRbeta repertoires from subjects exposed to, actively infected with, or recovered from COVID-19 were included in the dataset. The prospective study material was composed of cDNA or gDNA derived from T cells, B-cell-depleted T cells, or PBMCs. Where available, HLA class I and class II types were taken from metadata supplied by the sample provider and were not determined by assay-based typing. The samples were drawn from the first 160 participants of the ongoing ImmuneRACE study and from over 950 subjects provided by 6 global collaborators. The repertoires were made available in a free public database intended to serve as a resource for research on the immune response to SARS-CoV-2. A de-identified subject ID, COVID-19 status, age in years and sex were almost always included in the sample metadata. Broader findings and caveats from the paper: How much clinical and demographic metadata was included differed by source and by participant, and the metadata was provided uncurated.

Concerning this clone: This receptor's antigen is unknown. No quality values exist for individual bases; no much larger clone is one base distant.

TCRbeta CDR3 regions were amplified from genomic DNA by means of the immunoSEQ Assay, a bias-controlled multiplex PCR. From the authors' description of their analysis: The number of nucleated cells in each sample was estimated by amplification of reference gene primers within the assay. To quantify the absolute abundance of each unique TCRbeta CDR3 rearrangement, sequence reads were collapsed and filtered. For each sample, productive Simpson clonality was calculated as the square root of Simpson's diversity index across productive rearrangements. Entries here come from immuneACCESS through TCRdb and include only in-frame sequences with V and J called. Some clones fail to appear in such tables; in the studies checked, an unresolved V gene covers under half of the shortfall, and the cause of the remainder is unknown. V and J calls and clone size come straight from that table; D and trimming were deduced from the DNA. Across this sample there are 260,000 or so clones, with about 80% seen only once. The ten largest clones take up roughly 8.6% of the sample.

The collaborating institutions used their own protocols to collect whole blood in K2EDTA tubes. For TCRbeta analysis, collaborator samples were shipped as frozen whole blood, as isolated PBMCs, or as DNA extracted from either sample type. CDR3 length: 17 amino acids, cysteine to phenylalanine. Kept here is only the CDR3 DNA, which spans 51 bases and is read in frame from base 1. Relative to germline, V is 5 bases shorter and J is 1 base shorter, with 20 bases between their ends. Reading the germline V gene gives CDR1 KGHSH and CDR2 LQKENI. The material sequenced was peripheral blood. This clonotype was obtained from a human donor in a cohort sampled during active COVID-19. The sequence joins TRBV18 to TRBJ1-1; no confident D gene assignment can be made. CDR3 reads: CASSNLLGGKTNTEAFF. The nucleotide sequence is TGTGCCAGCTCAAATTTATTGGGAGGGAAGACGAACACTGAAGCTTTCTTT.